This T cell receptor beta chain was identified during a study of CD8 T cells in Susac syndrome. Random hexamers primed reverse transcription of 0.5 to 1 ug RNA. Via MiXCR, TCRdb re-called the immunoSEQ multiplex PCR reads, giving one row per CDR3 protein. Of about 250,000 distinct CDR3 sequences detected, roughly 95% appear once; the ten largest clones hold about 0.07%. V lost 7 bases and J lost 2, with 15 bases in between. This CDR3 has 14 residues. CDR1 and CDR2 from the germline V gene are SGHDT and YYEEEE. The rearrangement uses TRBV5-6 and TRBJ1-2; a possible D gene is TRBD1 (6 bases). The clonotype was recovered from a human donor with multiple sclerosis. What was sequenced was CD4+ T cells from PBMCs. The CDR3 bases are TGTGCCAGCGGGGACAATTCACCCAACTATGGCTACACCTTC. Translation gives CASGDNSPNYGYTF.